This T cell receptor (beta chain) was obtained from a study of T cells in tumors after PD-1 blockade. Background on the study: A subset received ongoing vismodegib 150 mg daily alongside anti-PD-1 therapy. On average, peripheral blood gave about 120,000 TCR templates and 35,000 to 40,000 unique clonotypes. Whole-study findings and limits: Some novel exhausted tumor clones appeared in pre-treatment blood, suggesting peripheral recruitment.

With respect to this clone: What it binds is not known.

Profiled with immunoSEQ multiplex PCR; TCRdb holds only in-frame clones, not every one. The sample includes around 34,000 clones, approximately 70% of them seen just once. CDR3 length: 14 amino acids. V dropped 5 bases and J dropped 7 bases, with 12 bases sitting between them. The germline V gene encodes CDR1 MNHEY and CDR2 SVGEGT. The TCR sequence derives from a human donor with basal cell carcinoma. The chain carries TRBV6-2 or TRBV6-3 and TRBJ1-6; maybe TRBD1 (5 bases). The material was PBMCs, obtained after anti-PD-1 treatment. This CDR3 is CASSPGRVNSPLHF. The CDR3 bases are TGTGCCAGCAGTCCGGGACGGGTGAATTCACCCCTCCACTTT.